This TCR beta chain is drawn from a study of beta chain features in type 1 diabetes. The entirety of the isolated RNA underwent reverse transcription, so expressed TCRB transcripts were sequenced. Profiled with immunoSEQ multiplex PCR; TCRdb holds only in-frame clones, not every one. This sample has approximately 140,000 clones, with roughly 48% found just once. CD45RO/CCR7/CD25/CD127/CD95/CD27 staining was used to isolate CD4+ naive, central memory, regulatory and stem cell-like memory cells by sorting. Sequenced: Tregs from blood. The source is a man between 18 and 35 years old in good health.

The CDR3, as DNA: TGTGCCAGCAGTGACGATGCGGCCTACGAGCAGTACTTC. As protein: CASSDDAAYEQYF. This chain links TRBV2 with TRBJ2-7; D is unclear. Trimming stripped 3 bases from V and 2 bases from J, with 8 bases between. The CDR3 totals 13 residues. Germline V gene lookup returns CDR1 SNHLY and CDR2 FYNNEI.